This TCR beta chain emerged from a study of blood T cell repertoires in COVID-19. Study details: Specimens from acute and convalescent COVID-19 originated in the United States, Italy and Spain. Sources were T cells, B-cell-depleted T cells, or PBMCs; the material itself was cDNA or gDNA.

The CDR3 covers 16 residues. The germline gives CDR1 LNHDA, CDR2 SQIVND (reference sequence). J was trimmed by 4 bases and V by 5 bases; bases with no gene match: 9. In the source study's methods: Estimation of nucleated cell counts was performed using reference gene primer amplification. Sequencing used immunoSEQ multiplex PCR; TCRdb keeps in-frame clones, though not all of them. That table gives V, J and clone size, and the DNA gave D and trimming. Among some 200,000 clones, 75% to 85% were seen once, and the ten largest hold 9.7%. Sequencing used peripheral blood. The clonotype comes from a man in his forties or fifties with active or convalescent COVID-19. The J gene is TRBJ2-2, the V gene TRBV19, with TRBD2 matching 8 bases. Here the CDR3 DNA reads TGTGCCAGTAGTGCTCTACAGCGGGAGACCACCGGGGAGCTGTTTTTT. It codes for CASSALQRETTGELFF.